What follows are 22 T cell receptor beta chains derived from one specimen sequenced in a study of cytomegalovirus exposure and HLA in healthy donors. PCR was performed using 60 Vbeta and 13 Jbeta primers. Measured with immunoSEQ multiplex PCR; TCRdb has only the in-frame clones, and not every one. Seen here are around 120,000 clones, approximately 78% observed once, and the top ten hold about 6%. Sequencing used PBMCs. The receptors stem from a woman in her 40s in good health and CMV-seronegative.

A few counts support this clone. The chain carries TRBV5-1 and TRBJ1-1, with 11 bases aligning to TRBD1. V was pared by 3 bases and J by 7 bases, with 2 bases of the junction left unmatched. The germline V gene encodes CDR1 SGHRS and CDR2 YFSETQ. The CDR3 spans 13 residues. The CDR3 region is CASSWTGGFEAFF. CDR3 sequence (DNA): TGCGCCAGCAGCTGGACAGGGGGCTTTGAAGCTTTCTTT. The full variable domain, rest sourced from reference TRBV5-1 and TRBJ1-1, is KAGVTQTPRYLIKTRGQQVTLSCSPISGHRSVSWYQQTPGQGLQFLFEYFSETQRNKGNFPGRFSGRQFSNSRSEMNVSTLELGDSALYLCASSWTGGFEAFFGQGTRLTVV.

V is TRBV5-1 and J is TRBJ1-5; TRBD1 matches 8 bases. This CDR3 has 15 residues. Germline V CDR1 and CDR2: SGHRS, YFSETQ. Trimming took 3 bases from V and 6 from J; bases not matched to a gene: 8. The CDR3 loop reads CASSSYDRGGQPQHF. The CDR3 region has the DNA TGCGCCAGCAGCTCCTACGACAGGGGTGGTCAGCCCCAGCATTTT.

This chain connects TRBV27 to TRBJ1-5, with D possibly TRBD1 on 5 matching bases. Between the trimmed V and J ends, which lost 3 bases and 4 bases, there was a span of 10 bases. The CDR3 covers 14 residues. Germline V gene sequence: CDR1 MNHEY, CDR2 SMNVEV (reference sequence). In nucleotides, the CDR3 is TGTGCCAGCAGTTTCACAGGCCGGAATCAGCCCCAGCATTTT. It specifies CASSFTGRNQPQHF.

This clone was detected only once. The chain carries TRBV28 and TRBJ2-7; tentative D call: TRBD2 (6 bases). This CDR3 is built from 15 residues. V shed 5 bases and J shed 3 bases, with 17 bases lying between them. The germline V gene encodes CDR1 MDHEN and CDR2 SYDVKM. CDR3 coding DNA: TGTGCCAGCAGTCCGATAGCGGAGAAATACTACGAGCAGTACTTC. Protein sequence: CASSPIAEKYYEQYF.

This chain connects TRBV2 to TRBJ2-3; 13 bases are a match to TRBD2. V was pared by 10 bases and J by 6 bases, with 19 bases of the junction left unmatched. Germline CDR1 reads SNHLY; CDR2 reads FYNNEI. The length of the CDR3 is 18 residues. CDR3 protein: CATITGTSGTATLDTQYF. The CDR3 coding sequence is TGTGCCACCATTACCGGGACTAGCGGGACTGCGACTTTGGATACGCAGTATTTT.

The rearrangement joins TRBV28 to TRBJ1-2, with TRBD1 as a possible D gene (5 bases). This CDR3 has 11 residues. Germline lookup yields CDR1 MDHEN and CDR2 SYDVKM. Written as DNA, the CDR3 is TGTGCGGGGGGAGGTAACTATGGCTACACCTTC. It codes for CAGGGNYGYTF.

This clone was seen only a few times. The rearrangement joins TRBV7-2 to TRBJ2-6; TRBD1 matches 8 bases. CDR1 is SGHTA and CDR2 is FQGNSA in the germline V gene. V lost 4 bases and J lost 2; bases outside the gene matches: 1. This CDR3 is 15 amino acids long. The CDR3 region is CASSWTGTGANVLTF. The CDR3 bases are TGTGCCAGCAGCTGGACAGGGACTGGGGCCAACGTCCTGACTTTC.

This chain uses TRBV10-3 with TRBJ1-1, with D maybe TRBD1 (5 bases). Germline V CDR1 and CDR2: ENHRY, SYGVKD. This CDR3 region has 14 residues. V was shortened by 7 bases and J by 0 bases, with 12 bases between the two germline ends. The CDR3 is CAIKSGIMNTEAFF. The CDR3 DNA reads as TGTGCCATCAAGTCAGGGATAATGAACACTGAAGCTTTCTTT.

The rearrangement uses TRBV10-2 and TRBJ2-7; 10 positions match TRBD2. The CDR3 has 14 amino acids. CDR1 WSHSY and CDR2 SAAADI come from the germline V gene. J was trimmed by 5 bases and V by 7 bases; bases with no gene match: 8. CDR3 in amino acids: CASTGAGGGNEQYF. The CDR3 region has the DNA TGCGCCAGCACCGGAGCGGGAGGGGGAAACGAGCAGTACTTC.

With regard to this clone: A read error may produce the germline difference seen at one junction end. The rearrangement links TRBV7-9 to TRBJ1-2; TRBD1 matches 8 bases. The germline V gene encodes CDR1 SEHNR and CDR2 FQNEAQ (reference sequence). The CDR3 length is 15 residues. CDR3 nucleotide sequence: TGTTCCAGCAGCTTATTGTTCGGACAGGGCTATGGCTACACCTTC. Translated, it gives CSSSLLFGQGYGYTF.

This clone was counted a single time. The chain links TRBV6-4 to TRBJ2-1; D is possibly TRBD2 (6 bases). This CDR3 is 16 amino acids long. V was clipped by 3 bases and J by 4 bases, with 16 bases between them. CDR1 and CDR2 (germline): MRHNA, SNTAGT. Written as DNA, the CDR3 is TGTGCCAGCAGTGAGCACCTTAGCGGACCATACAATGAGCAGTTCTTC. This sequence encodes CASSEHLSGPYNEQFF.

This rearrangement joins TRBV15 to TRBJ1-2; D perhaps matches TRBD1 (5 bases). The CDR3 totals 14 residues. Per germline, CDR1 LNHNV and CDR2 YYDKDF (reference sequence). The V end lost 2 bases, the J end lost 8 bases, and 15 bases lay between the germline ends. The CDR3: CATSRIQGDDGYTF. The CDR3 DNA sequence: TGTGCCACCAGCAGAATCCAGGGTGACGACGGCTACACCTTC.

On this clone itself: Germline is not matched at one junction end, which may reflect a read error. The J gene is TRBJ1-2, the V gene TRBV7-3; 8 bases fit TRBD1. Germline V gene data show CDR1 as SGHTA and CDR2 as FQGTGA. CDR3 size: 17 residues. This CDR3 reads CASSLTPQGAPNYGYTF. CDR3 DNA sequence: TGTGCCAGCAGCCTAACACCGCAGGGGGCCCCTAACTATGGCTACACCTTC.

V usage is TRBV12-5 and J usage is TRBJ2-3; the match to TRBD1 covers 7 bases. With V trimmed by 1 base and J by 6 bases, 4 bases remained unmatched. The CDR3 totals 14 residues. CDR1 LGHNT and CDR2 FRNRAP come from the germline V gene. The CDR3 here is CASGLEGAGDTQYF. CDR3 coding DNA: TGTGCTAGTGGTTTGGAGGGGGCAGGGGATACGCAGTATTTT.

This sequence joins TRBV25-1 and TRBJ2-1; the match to TRBD2 covers 15 bases. V gave up 6 bases and J gave up 7 bases; unmatched junction bases: 4. CDR3 length equals 15 residues. CDR1 is MGHDK and CDR2 is SYGVNS in the germline V gene. The CDR3 nucleotides read TGTGCCAGCAGGAGGACTAGCGGGGGGGAGAATGAGCAGTTCTTC. Encoded protein: CASRRTSGGENEQFF.

V is TRBV27 and J is TRBJ2-7; 13 bases line up with TRBD2. V was pared by 5 bases and J by 6 bases, with 10 bases of the junction left unmatched. CDR3 size: 16 residues. Germline-derived CDR1 and CDR2 are MNHEY and SMNVEV (reference sequence). The CDR3 DNA follows: TGTGCCAGCAGTGGACTACTAGCGGGGGGGTTTGGCGAGCAGTACTTC. Its protein product is CASSGLLAGGFGEQYF.

J is TRBJ2-5 and V is TRBV5-4; 7 nucleotides align to TRBD1. The CDR3 is 13 amino acids. Germline trimming cut 4 bases from V and 5 bases from J; bases unmatched to any gene: 5. The germline V gene has CDR1 SGHNT and CDR2 YYREEE (reference sequence). The CDR3 DNA reads as TGTGCCAGCAGCGTGGGACAGCCTGAGACCCAGTACTTC. This sequence encodes CASSVGQPETQYF.

The rearrangement links TRBV28 to TRBJ2-5; TRBD1 agrees at 7 bases. Judging by the DNA end, TRBJ2-7 fits better; the J call may be wrong. The CDR3 runs to 13 residues. Germline CDR1 reads MDHEN; CDR2 reads SYDVKM. CDR3 in DNA: TGTGCCAGCAGTTCAGGGGGCTCCTACGAGCAGTACTTC. This codes for CASSSGGSYEQYF.

The J gene is TRBJ1-2, the V gene TRBV19; tentatively, D is TRBD1 (6 bases). This CDR3 has 14 residues. Germline CDR1 and CDR2: LNHDA and SQIVND (reference sequence). V was cut by 1 base and J by 4 bases, with 10 bases left in between. As DNA, the CDR3 is TGTGCCAGTAGTATAGGCAACAGGGTCTATGGCTACACCTTC. Protein sequence: CASSIGNRVYGYTF.

V usage is TRBV6-1 and J usage is TRBJ2-7; 7 nucleotides match TRBD1. The germline V gene encodes CDR1 MNHNS and CDR2 SASEGT. The ends lost 4 bases at V and 2 bases at J; junction bases unmatched: 5. The CDR3 is 14 amino acids. The CDR3 sequence is CASSVDGTAYEQYF. The CDR3 region has the DNA TGTGCCAGCAGTGTGGACGGGACAGCCTACGAGCAGTACTTC.

To note about this clone: At one boundary the junction diverges from the germline segment, which might be a read error. V gene TRBV6-6 combines with J gene TRBJ2-6; tentative D call: TRBD1 (5 bases). CDR1 is MNHNY and CDR2 is SVGAGI in the germline V gene (reference sequence). This CDR3 comprises 16 residues. In DNA form, the CDR3 reads TGTGCCAGCAGTTATGAAGGGTTCACTGGGGCCAACGGCCTGACTTTC. Amino acid sequence: CASSYEGFTGANGLTF.

This rearrangement joins TRBV6-4 to TRBJ1-1; D might be TRBD1 (5 bases). There are 19 residues in the CDR3. V was shortened by 2 bases and J by 5 bases, with 27 bases between the two germline ends. Germline V gene sequence: CDR1 MRHNA, CDR2 SNTAGT. The CDR3 reads CASSDDLESGTLEGTEAFF. In DNA form, the CDR3 reads TGTGCCAGCAGTGACGACTTGGAGTCTGGGACTTTAGAAGGAACTGAAGCTTTCTTT.